This T cell receptor beta chain was identified during a study of blood T cell repertoires in COVID-19. Study-level background: Samples taken during acute and convalescent COVID-19 were collected in the United States, Italy and Spain. Sources were T cells, B-cell-depleted T cells, or PBMCs; the material itself was cDNA or gDNA.

This table comes from immunoSEQ multiplex PCR, and its TCRdb copy is limited to in-frame clones, with some not included. Found here are under 350,000 clones, roughly 88% of them singletons; the top ten hold approximately 11%. The CDR3 is made up of 15 amino acids. Germline trimming cut 7 bases from V and 6 bases from J; bases unmatched to any gene: 13. Germline V CDR1 and CDR2: LNHDA, SQIVND (reference sequence). Sequencing was done on a sample of peripheral blood. The V call is TRBV19, the J call TRBJ1-2; 8 nucleotides agree with TRBD1. This receptor was obtained from an older woman with acute or convalescent COVID-19. The CDR3 reads CASKRPGGTVDGYTF. CDR3 bases: TGTGCCAGTAAGAGGCCAGGGGGCACAGTGGATGGCTACACCTTC.